This TCR beta chain is from a study of blood T cell repertoires in COVID-19. Study overall: PBMCs, B-cell-depleted T cells, or T cells provided the cDNA or gDNA that made up the material.

Trimming removed 4 bases at V and 0 bases at J, with 13 bases between. The germline V gene encodes CDR1 MNHNS and CDR2 SASEGT. This CDR3 is 16 amino acids long. In the original analysis: From reference gene primer amplification, estimates of nucleated cell counts were derived. Using immunoSEQ multiplex PCR, the repertoire was profiled, and TCRdb retains in-frame clones only, with some absent. V and J calls and clone size are given by that table; D and trimming were obtained from the DNA. The data contain over 110,000 clones, approximately 89% of them singletons. This clone was picked up a small number of times.

The clonotype was recovered from a human donor in a cohort sampled during active COVID-19. The J gene is TRBJ1-5, the V gene TRBV6-1, with D maybe TRBD1 (5 bases). Source material: peripheral blood. CDR3 bases: TGTGCCAGCAGTGGAGGAAGGGGTATTAGCAATCAGCCCCAGCATTTT. It specifies CASSGGRGISNQPQHF.